Presented here are 17 T cell receptor beta chains from one specimen sequenced in a study of T cell responses to AZD1222 COVID-19 vaccine. TCRdb keeps only in-frame clones here, not all; method: immunoSEQ multiplex PCR. The table records about 84,000 clones, approximately 88% of them present only once. Sequenced material: peripheral blood, taken 28 days after the second AZD1222 dose. The receptors were gathered from an adult who received the AZD1222 COVID-19 vaccine.

The chain couples TRBV2 to TRBJ1-6; D is unclear. The V gene's germline CDR1 is SNHLY and CDR2 FYNNEI. The CDR3 is made up of 13 amino acids. With 7 bases removed from V and 4 bases from J, the gap between germline ends came to 8 bases. The CDR3 region has the DNA TGTGCCAGCAAAGTCAGTTATAATTCACCCCTCCACTTT. It translates to CASKVSYNSPLHF.

The genes are TRBV5-1 and TRBJ2-7; TRBD1 agrees at 8 bases. Germline V lookup: CDR1 SGHRS, CDR2 YFSETQ. Trimming at V came to 4 bases and at J to 2 bases, leaving 5 bases not matched to a gene. This CDR3 has 14 amino acids. The CDR3 region is CASSTGTGPYEQYF. The CDR3 bases are TGCGCCAGCAGCACCGGGACAGGTCCCTACGAGCAGTACTTC.

The rearrangement links TRBV19 to TRBJ2-7; 8 nucleotides match TRBD1. This CDR3 is 14 amino acids long. Per germline, CDR1 LNHDA and CDR2 SQIVND (reference sequence). After removal of 4 bases from V and 3 bases from J, the junction contained 5 bases not matched to a gene. CDR3 sequence (DNA): TGTGCCAGTAGTAGGGACAGGTCTCTCTACGAGCAGTACTTC. Protein product: CASSRDRSLYEQYF.

The J gene is TRBJ1-4, the V gene TRBV6-6; no clear D. Per the germline V gene, CDR1 is MNHNY and CDR2 is SVGAGI (reference sequence). The ends were cut back, 6 bases at V and 2 bases at J, with 13 bases in the middle. CDR3 length equals 15 residues. The CDR3 loop is CASRPTGLTNEKLFF. The DNA for the CDR3 is TGTGCCAGCAGACCGACGGGCCTGACTAATGAAAAACTGTTTTTT.

The chain couples TRBV6-6 to TRBJ1-2; TRBD1 aligns across 8 bases. The CDR3 runs 15 residues. Germline CDR1 MNHNY, CDR2 SVGAGI (reference sequence). Trimming at V came to 5 bases and at J to 7 bases, leaving 12 bases not matched to a gene. CDR3 coding DNA: TGTGCCAGCAGTGAGAACAGGGGGAACTCCCCTGGCTACACCTTC. It codes for CASSENRGNSPGYTF.

The CDR3 region is CASSQDIPGTPYNEQFF. The CDR3 DNA is TGCGCCAGCAGCCAAGATATTCCCGGGACACCATACAATGAGCAGTTCTTC. This chain uses TRBV4-3 with TRBJ2-1; D is perhaps TRBD1 (6 bases). The CDR3 has 17 amino acids. V was pared by 0 bases and J by 4 bases, with 16 bases between. Germline lookup yields CDR1 LGHNA and CDR2 YSLEER.

The V and J genes are TRBV7-9 and TRBJ2-3; D perhaps matches TRBD2 (7 bases). Germline V gene sequence: CDR1 SEHNR, CDR2 FQNEAQ (reference sequence). Trimming removed 7 bases at V and 0 bases at J, with 11 bases between. The CDR3 totals 14 residues. CDR3 DNA sequence: TGTGCCAGCAACTGGGGGGGCAGCACAGATACGCAGTATTTT. Residues: CASNWGGSTDTQYF. Together with reference TRBV7-9 and TRBJ2-3, the CDR3 gives the full variable domain: DTGVSQNPRHKITKRGQNVTFRCDPISEHNRLYWYRQTLGQGPEFLTYFQNEAQLEKSRLLSDRFSAERPKGSFSTLEIQRTEQGDSAMYLCASNWGGSTDTQYFGPGTRLTVL.

A single count supports this clone. The chain links TRBV18 to TRBJ2-7; no firm D call. V gave up 2 bases and J gave up 2 bases, with 7 bases separating them. The CDR3 runs 13 residues. The germline gives CDR1 KGHSH, CDR2 LQKENI. The CDR3 region is CASSPTAAYEQYF. In DNA form, the CDR3 reads TGTGCCAGCTCACCAACGGCGGCCTACGAGCAGTACTTC.

This sequence joins TRBV19 and TRBJ2-1; 10 bases agree with TRBD2. Germline-derived CDR1 and CDR2 are LNHDA and SQIVND (reference sequence). This CDR3 is built from 16 residues. The trim removed 4 bases at V and 2 bases at J, leaving 5 bases unmatched. CDR3 bases: TGTGCCAGTAGTAAAGTAGCGGGGGGCCCCTACAATGAGCAGTTCTTC. Translation gives CASSKVAGGPYNEQFF.

The chain couples TRBV5-5 to TRBJ1-1; D is ambiguous. Deletions cut 2 bases from V and 1 base from J, with 9 bases between. The CDR3 has 14 amino acids. Germline V gene data show CDR1 as SGHKS and CDR2 as YYEKEE (reference sequence). The CDR3 protein is CASSLLFRNTEAFF. The CDR3 coding sequence is TGTGCCAGCAGCTTATTGTTTCGGAACACTGAAGCTTTCTTT.

The chain joins TRBV7-8 to TRBJ2-5; D is uncertain. The CDR3 length is 14 residues. V gave up 5 bases and J gave up 5 bases, with 15 bases separating them. Germline-derived CDR1 and CDR2 are SGHVS and FQNEAQ. CDR3 residues: CASSRTIQRETQYF. The CDR3 DNA reads as TGTGCCAGCAGCCGGACCATCCAGCGCGAGACCCAGTACTTC.

The V call is TRBV7-2, the J call TRBJ1-4; maybe TRBD1 (5 bases). Germline CDR1 and CDR2: SGHTA and FQGNSA. The length of the CDR3 is 15 residues. Trimming left V 5 bases short and J 2 bases short, with 12 bases between. Here the CDR3 reads CASSASGGTNEKLFF. The DNA for the CDR3 is TGTGCCAGCAGCGCTTCGGGGGGTACTAATGAAAAACTGTTTTTT.

The chain couples TRBV12-3 or TRBV12-4 to TRBJ2-3; unclear D gene. The CDR3 covers 11 residues. Trimming stripped 8 bases from V and 2 bases from J, with 5 bases between. This CDR3 reads CASGNTDTQYF. DNA of the CDR3: TGTGCCAGCGGAAACACAGATACGCAGTATTTT.

In its sample, this clone was seen once. J is TRBJ1-2 and V is TRBV4-3, with no clear D. The CDR3 is made up of 13 amino acids. Trimming removed 0 bases at V and 5 bases at J, with 7 bases between. CDR1 is LGHNA, CDR2 YSLEER, per germline. The CDR3 DNA reads TGCGCCAGCAGCCAAGATATACAATATGGCTACACCTTC. This encodes CASSQDIQYGYTF.

This rearrangement joins TRBV7-2 to TRBJ1-5; the D gene is possibly TRBD1 (5 bases). Germline-derived CDR1 and CDR2 are SGHTA and FQGNSA. The CDR3 is made up of 14 amino acids. The V end lost 2 bases, the J end lost 4 bases, and 9 bases lay between the germline ends. Written as DNA, the CDR3 is TGTGCCAGCAGCTTACCAGGGTGGAATCAGCCCCAGCATTTT. Translated, it gives CASSLPGWNQPQHF.

The V gene is TRBV7-2, the J gene TRBJ2-3; 8 bases fit TRBD2. Unmatched junction bases numbered 5, after V lost 5 bases and J lost 1 base. CDR1 is SGHTA, CDR2 FQGNSA, per germline. This CDR3 spans 15 amino acids. The CDR3 sequence is CASSRNSGGTDTQYF. The DNA for the CDR3 is TGTGCCAGCAGCCGCAATAGCGGGGGCACAGATACGCAGTATTTT.

This clone has only one observation. This sequence joins TRBV19 and TRBJ2-7; 8 bases map to TRBD1. Germline V gives CDR1 LNHDA, CDR2 SQIVND (reference sequence). This CDR3 contains 13 residues. J gave up 1 base and V 11 bases, and 7 bases lay outside the gene matches. The CDR3 sequence is CAAGGRGSYEQYF. Written as DNA, the CDR3 is TGTGCCGCAGGGGGCAGGGGTTCCTACGAGCAGTACTTC.